The clone carrying this TCR beta chain was observed a handful of times. The CDR3 is 18 amino acids. V was clipped by 2 bases and J by 0 bases, with 16 bases between them. Amplified TCR beta CDR3 regions came from RNA transcripts. TCR CDR3 regions were first amplified by RT-PCR with HTBI primers. TCRdb processed the multiplex PCR reads anew with MiXCR; each CDR3 protein has one entry. The data hold 340,000 or so distinct CDR3 sequences, with approximately 17% observed a single time. With a duration under 2 months, the hyperthyroidism was newly diagnosed in patients aged 18 to 65. Used for diagnoses were clinical symptoms, serum thyroxine and TRAb, thyroid ultrasound and orbital computed tomography. Fresh peripheral blood, 10 ml, was the source of the PBMCs. This specimen belongs to a study of T cells in Graves' hyperthyroidism and ophthalmopathy.

Sequencing was carried out using blood. The chain has TRBV6-7 and TRBJ1-4; the D is unclear. TRBV6-7 is noted as an ORF with a role that remains uncertain. The receptor was isolated from a man aged 25-40 years with Graves' hyperthyroidism. The CDR3 reads CASSYHPRNEATNEKLFF. The CDR3 coding sequence is TGTGCCAGCAGTTACCACCCTCGTAATGAGGCAACTAATGAAAAACTGTTTTTT.